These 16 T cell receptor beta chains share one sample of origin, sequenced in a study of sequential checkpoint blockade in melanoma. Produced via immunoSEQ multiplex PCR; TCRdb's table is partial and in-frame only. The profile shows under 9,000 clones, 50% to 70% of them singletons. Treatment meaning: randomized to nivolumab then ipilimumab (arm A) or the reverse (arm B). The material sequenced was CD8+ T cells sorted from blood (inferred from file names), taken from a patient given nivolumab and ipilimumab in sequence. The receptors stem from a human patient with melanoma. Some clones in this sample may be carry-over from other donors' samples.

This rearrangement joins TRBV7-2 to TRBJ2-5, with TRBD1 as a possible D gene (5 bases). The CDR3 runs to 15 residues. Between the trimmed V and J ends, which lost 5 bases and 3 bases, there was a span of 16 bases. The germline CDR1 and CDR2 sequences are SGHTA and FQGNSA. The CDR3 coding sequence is TGTGCCAGCAGCCCTAGGCTAGGGGTGGAAGAGACCCAGTACTTC. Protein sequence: CASSPRLGVEETQYF.

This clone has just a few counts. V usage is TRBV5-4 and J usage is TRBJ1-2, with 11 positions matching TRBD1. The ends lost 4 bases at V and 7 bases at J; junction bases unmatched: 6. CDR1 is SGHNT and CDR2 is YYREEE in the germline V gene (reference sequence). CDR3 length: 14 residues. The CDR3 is CASSLRTGGSGYTF. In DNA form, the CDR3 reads TGTGCCAGCAGCCTCAGGACAGGGGGCTCTGGCTACACCTTC.

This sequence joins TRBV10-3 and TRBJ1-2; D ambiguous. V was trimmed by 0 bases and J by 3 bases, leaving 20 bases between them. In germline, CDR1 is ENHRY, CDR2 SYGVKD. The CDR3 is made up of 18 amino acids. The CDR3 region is CAISESAPRAKRDYGYTF. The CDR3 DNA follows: TGTGCCATCAGTGAGTCGGCCCCCAGAGCCAAGCGGGACTATGGCTACACCTTC.

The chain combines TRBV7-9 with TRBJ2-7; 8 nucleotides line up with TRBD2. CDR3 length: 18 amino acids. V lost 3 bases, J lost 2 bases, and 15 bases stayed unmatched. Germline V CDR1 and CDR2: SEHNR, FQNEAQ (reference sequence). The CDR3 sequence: CASSFGQGTGTRAYEQYF. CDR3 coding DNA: TGTGCCAGCAGCTTCGGACAAGGAACCGGGACTAGAGCCTACGAGCAGTACTTC.

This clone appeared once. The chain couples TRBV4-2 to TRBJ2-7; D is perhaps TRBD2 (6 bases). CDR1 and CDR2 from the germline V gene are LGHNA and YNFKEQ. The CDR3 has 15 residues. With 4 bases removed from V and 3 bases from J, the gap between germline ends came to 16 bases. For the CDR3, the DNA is TGTGCCAGCAGCCCCCCGGGAGCCGGGGTCTACGAGCAGTACTTC. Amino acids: CASSPPGAGVYEQYF.

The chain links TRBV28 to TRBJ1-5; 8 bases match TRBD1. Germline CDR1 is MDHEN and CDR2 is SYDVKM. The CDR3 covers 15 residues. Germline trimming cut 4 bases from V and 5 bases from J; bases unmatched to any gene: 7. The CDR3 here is CASSSPQGADQPQHF. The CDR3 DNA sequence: TGTGCCAGCAGTTCCCCGCAGGGGGCTGATCAGCCCCAGCATTTT.

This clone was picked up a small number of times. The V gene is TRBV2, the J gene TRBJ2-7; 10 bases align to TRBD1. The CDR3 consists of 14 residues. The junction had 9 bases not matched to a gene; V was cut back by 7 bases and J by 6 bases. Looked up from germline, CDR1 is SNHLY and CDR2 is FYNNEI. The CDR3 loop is CASTRGTGAAEQYF. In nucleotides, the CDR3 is TGTGCCAGCACACGAGGGACAGGGGCGGCCGAGCAGTACTTC.

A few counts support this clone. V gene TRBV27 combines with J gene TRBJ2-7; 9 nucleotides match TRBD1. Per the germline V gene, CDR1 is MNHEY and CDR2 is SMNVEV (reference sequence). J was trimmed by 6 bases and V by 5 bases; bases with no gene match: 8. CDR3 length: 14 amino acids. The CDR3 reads CASSGRDRASEQYF. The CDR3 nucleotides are TGTGCCAGCAGTGGCCGGGACAGGGCGTCCGAGCAGTACTTC.

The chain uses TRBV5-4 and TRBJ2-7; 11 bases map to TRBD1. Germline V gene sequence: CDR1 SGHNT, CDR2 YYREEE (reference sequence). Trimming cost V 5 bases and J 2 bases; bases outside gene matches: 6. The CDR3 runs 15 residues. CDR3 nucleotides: TGTGCCAGCAGTAACCCGGGACAGGGGGCCTACGAGCAGTACTTC. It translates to CASSNPGQGAYEQYF.

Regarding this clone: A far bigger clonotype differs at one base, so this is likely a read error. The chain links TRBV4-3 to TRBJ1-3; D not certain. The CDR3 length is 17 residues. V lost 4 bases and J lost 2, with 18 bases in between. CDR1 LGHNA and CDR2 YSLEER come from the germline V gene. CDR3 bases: TGCGCCAGCAGCCTACGGTACGGAGGCAGGACTGGAAACACCATATATTTT. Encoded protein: CASSLRYGGRTGNTIYF.

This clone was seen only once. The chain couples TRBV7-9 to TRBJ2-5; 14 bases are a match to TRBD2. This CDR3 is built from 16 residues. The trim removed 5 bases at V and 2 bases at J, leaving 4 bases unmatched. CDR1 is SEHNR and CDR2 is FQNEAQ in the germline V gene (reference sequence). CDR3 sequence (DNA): TGTGCCAGCAGCCCTCGACTAGCGGGGGGGCAAGAGACCCAGTACTTC. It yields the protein CASSPRLAGGQETQYF.

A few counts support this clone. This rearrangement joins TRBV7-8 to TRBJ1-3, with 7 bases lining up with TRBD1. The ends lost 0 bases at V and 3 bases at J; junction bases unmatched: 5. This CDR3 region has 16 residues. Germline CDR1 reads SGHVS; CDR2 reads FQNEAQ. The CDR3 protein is CASSLAPDRVGNTIYF. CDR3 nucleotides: TGTGCCAGCAGCTTAGCGCCTGACAGGGTTGGAAACACCATATATTTT.

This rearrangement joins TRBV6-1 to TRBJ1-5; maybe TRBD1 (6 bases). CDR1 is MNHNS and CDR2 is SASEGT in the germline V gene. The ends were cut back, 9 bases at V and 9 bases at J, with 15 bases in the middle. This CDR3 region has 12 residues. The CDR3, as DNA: TGTGCCAGTCAAACAGGGTTGCGGCCCCAGCATTTT. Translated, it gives CASQTGLRPQHF.

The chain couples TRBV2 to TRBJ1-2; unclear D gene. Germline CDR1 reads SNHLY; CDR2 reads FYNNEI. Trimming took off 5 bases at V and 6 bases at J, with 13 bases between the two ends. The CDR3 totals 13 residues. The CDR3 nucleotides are TGTGCCAGCAGTCATAAGTACTCGGATGGCTACACCTTC. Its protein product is CASSHKYSDGYTF. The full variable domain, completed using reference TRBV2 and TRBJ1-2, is EPEVTQTPSHQVTQMGQEVILRCVPISNHLYFYWYRQILGQKVEFLVSFYNNEISEKSEIFDDQFSVERPDGSNFTLKIRSTKLEDSAMYFCASSHKYSDGYTFGSGTRLTVV.

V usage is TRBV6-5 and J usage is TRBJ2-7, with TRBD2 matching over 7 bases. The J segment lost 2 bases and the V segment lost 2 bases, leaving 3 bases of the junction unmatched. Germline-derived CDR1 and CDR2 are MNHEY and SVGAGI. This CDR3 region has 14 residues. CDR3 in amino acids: CASSYRGVAYEQYF. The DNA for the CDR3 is TGTGCCAGCAGTTACCGGGGGGTCGCCTACGAGCAGTACTTC.

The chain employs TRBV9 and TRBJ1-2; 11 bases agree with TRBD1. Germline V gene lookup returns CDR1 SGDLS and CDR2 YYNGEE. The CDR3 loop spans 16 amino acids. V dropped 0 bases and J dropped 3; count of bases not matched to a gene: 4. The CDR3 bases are TGTGCCAGCAGCGTAGCGAGGACAGGGGGCGACTATGGCTACACCTTC. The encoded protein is CASSVARTGGDYGYTF. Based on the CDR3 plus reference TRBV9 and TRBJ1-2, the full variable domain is DSGVTQTPKHLITATGQRVTLRCSPRSGDLSVYWYQQSLDQGLQFLIQYYNGEERAKGNILERFSAQQFPDLHSELNLSSLELGDSALYFCASSVARTGGDYGYTFGSGTRLTVV.